This TCR beta chain was sequenced in a study of cytomegalovirus exposure and HLA in healthy donors. The overall study: An early data release held 75 million to 100 million unique TCRs from HLA-typed donors. The study, taken as a whole, reports: A later analysis revealed that TCR association rates differed between HLA loci, peaking at DRB1 and bottoming out at HLA-C. Later analysis identified 16,000 or so TCR beta sequences associated with HLA alleles, using a false discovery rate threshold of 0.05.

The V segment lost 1 base and the J segment 7 bases; nucleotides outside the gene matches: 9. Looked up from germline, CDR1 is SGHNT and CDR2 is YENEEA. The length of the CDR3 is 16 residues. Regarding this clone: The antigen is undetermined.

In the PCR, 60 Vbeta and 13 Jbeta primers were used. Measured with immunoSEQ multiplex PCR; TCRdb has only the in-frame clones, and not every one. The profile shows more than 60,000 clones, 79% of them singletons. The sample comprised PBMCs. The sequence derives from a woman aged 25-40 years in good health and CMV-seronegative. The chain carries TRBV11-3 and TRBJ2-2, with 7 bases identical to TRBD2. The CDR3: CASSLVRGSRSGELFF. Written as DNA, the CDR3 is TGTGCCAGCAGCTTAGTTCGCGGGAGTAGGAGCGGGGAGCTGTTTTTT.